This T cell receptor (beta chain) was recorded in a study of cytomegalovirus exposure and HLA in healthy donors. On the study more broadly: Researchers previously reported finding about 110 million unique TCR beta sequences from 170 million or so T cells.

As for this clone: Its antigen is unidentified. The sample has other DNA sequences that encode this CDR3 too.

The CDR3 spans 13 residues. J lost 4 bases, V lost 2 bases, and 2 bases had no gene match. Looked up from germline, CDR1 is SGHVS and CDR2 is FQNEAQ. Both 60 Vbeta primers and 13 Jbeta primers went into the PCR. This table comes from immunoSEQ multiplex PCR, and its TCRdb copy is limited to in-frame clones, with some not included. The top ten hold over 1.1% of the sample, which has around 170,000 clones, 70% to 85% seen once. Study outcomes and limitations: A previous analysis found most TCR beta V segments productive roughly 90% or roughly 30% of the time. Analysis was performed later, and it showed HLA-associated TCR beta chains to be more clonally expanded than equally common others. Specific recognition of CMV antigens was confirmed in vitro for a few chains (all CMV-associated).

The chain uses TRBV7-8 and TRBJ2-7, with TRBD2 matching over 7 bases. This clonotype originated in a male donor in good health and CMV-seronegative. The sample was PBMCs. CDR3 amino acids: CASSLPSGYEQYF. Here the CDR3 DNA reads TGTGCCAGCAGCTTACCTAGCGGTTACGAGCAGTACTTC. The full variable domain, completed using reference TRBV7-8 and TRBJ2-7, is GAGVSQSPRYKVAKRGQDVALRCDPISGHVSLFWYQQALGQGPEFLTYFQNEAQLDKSGLPSDRFFAERPEGSVSTLKIQRTQQEDSAVYLCASSLPSGYEQYFGPGTRLTVT.